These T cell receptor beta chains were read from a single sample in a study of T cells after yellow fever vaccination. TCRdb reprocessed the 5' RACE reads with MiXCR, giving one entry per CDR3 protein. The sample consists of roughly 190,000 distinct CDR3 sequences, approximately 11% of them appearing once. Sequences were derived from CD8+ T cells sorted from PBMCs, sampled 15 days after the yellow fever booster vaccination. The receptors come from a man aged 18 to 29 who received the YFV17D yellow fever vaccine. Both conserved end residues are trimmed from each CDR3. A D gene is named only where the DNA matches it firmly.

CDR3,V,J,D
ASSLGSGNTDTQY,TRBV5-5,TRBJ2-3,-
ASWEGYTGELF,TRBV11-2,TRBJ2-2,TRBD2
SALGQDQETQY,TRBV20-1,TRBJ2-5,TRBD1
ASRHLNEGLYGYT,TRBV6-5,TRBJ1-2,-
ASSFDPGSEQY,TRBV11-3,TRBJ2-7,-
ASSPHPRQGNIQPQH,TRBV3-1,TRBJ1-5,TRBD1
ASVAGGSGF,TRBV6-6,TRBJ2-1,-
ASSLGKLRS,TRBV12-3/TRBV12-4,TRBJ1-4,-
SALIGTDYGYT,TRBV29-1,TRBJ1-2,TRBD1
SVDGHERTNYGYT,TRBV29-1,TRBJ1-2,-
ASSYPGQSYNEQF,TRBV6-9,TRBJ2-1,-
ASSFTVSNEQY,TRBV7-9,TRBJ2-7,-
ASSSYYFVANYGYT,TRBV7-2,TRBJ1-2,-
AISEPSQFSTDTQY,TRBV10-3,TRBJ2-3,-
ASSHILAGRETQY,TRBV2,TRBJ2-5,TRBD2
ASGLQLNPYEQY,TRBV12-5,TRBJ2-7,-
ASSLALPSGGPSFTDTQY,TRBV5-6,TRBJ2-3,TRBD2
ASSFPPAGTSATDTQY,TRBV12-3/TRBV12-4,TRBJ2-3,TRBD2
ASSARPGLGPHGYT,TRBV9,TRBJ1-2,-
ASTKTGTKGNEQF,TRBV6-2/TRBV6-3,TRBJ2-1,-
ASSLRRGVPYEQY,TRBV5-6,TRBJ2-7,-
ASQKTLMEENTGELF,TRBV4-1,TRBJ2-2,-
ASSFNGANVLT,TRBV12-3/TRBV12-4,TRBJ2-6,-
ASSDRVGGTQY,TRBV5-4,TRBJ2-5,TRBD1
ASSLSPRAPDTQY,TRBV27,TRBJ2-3,-
ASSLAPRGDSPLH,TRBV7-6,TRBJ1-6,TRBD1
ASSGNTIY,TRBV2,TRBJ1-3,-
ASGIPSVDTQY,TRBV12-5,TRBJ2-3,-
ASSLRGRDEQF,TRBV7-2,TRBJ2-1,TRBD1
ASSYGMGRGQPQH,TRBV6-2/TRBV6-3,TRBJ1-5,-
ASSHDSGQRGYEQY,TRBV3-1,TRBJ2-7,-
ASSLALEETQY,TRBV7-9,TRBJ2-5,-
ASSYPLVGLPYEQY,TRBV6-2/TRBV6-3,TRBJ2-7,-
ASSGQGRTYGYT,TRBV28,TRBJ1-2,TRBD1
ATSRDLGSPLH,TRBV15,TRBJ1-6,-
ASSIPLQGDIQY,TRBV19,TRBJ2-4,TRBD1
ASSWGSTPLH,TRBV7-2,TRBJ1-6,-
ASSQVGLLGETQY,TRBV4-2,TRBJ2-5,-
ASSKTSGVIHTQY,TRBV6-5,TRBJ2-3,TRBD2
ASSLYSAGAYNEQF,TRBV5-8,TRBJ2-1,TRBD2
ASSRDRVGEAF,TRBV19,TRBJ1-1,TRBD1
SALGQYYNEQF,TRBV20-1,TRBJ2-1,-
ASSLGRETQY,TRBV5-1,TRBJ2-5,-
ASSVVGATDEQF,TRBV9,TRBJ2-1,-
ASRSGGDTGELF,TRBV9,TRBJ2-2,-
ASSLEAGEADTQY,TRBV7-9,TRBJ2-3,TRBD2
ASSLPTAVGAPMNTEAF,TRBV11-2,TRBJ1-1,-
ASSRQGGREKLF,TRBV4-1,TRBJ1-4,TRBD1
SASGGAFSTGELF,TRBV20-1,TRBJ2-2,-
ASSSRGSNSPLH,TRBV7-6,TRBJ1-6,-